This T cell receptor beta chain was found in a study of blood T cells in healthy people across ages. V gave up 8 bases and J gave up 11 bases, with 21 bases separating them. The CDR3 is 13 residues long. In germline, CDR1 is ENHRY, CDR2 SYGVKD. Whole-study findings and limits: Older age coincided with a roughly linear decline in TCR beta diversity per million T cells. It was held that the diversity estimates obtained from one million T cells were underestimates.

The sample holds a few counts of this clonotype. Its antigen is undetermined. A sample-barcoded 5' primer and a J-beta primer mix were used in a second PCR of roughly 7 to 11 cycles. Each cDNA was tagged by a template-switch adaptor containing 12 random nucleotides. Using its own MiXCR run on the 5' RACE reads, TCRdb lists one record per CDR3 protein. There are approximately 900,000 distinct CDR3 sequences in the sample; around 48% occur only once, and roughly 13% lies in the top ten. Sequenced sample: blood. The receptor's source is a man younger than 45 in good health. The genes are TRBV10-3 and TRBJ2-5; possible D gene TRBD1, 7 bases. For the CDR3, the DNA is TGTGCCATCGGCGGACAGGACACTCGGGAGCAGTACTTC. Its protein is CAIGGQDTREQYF.